Below are 4 T cell receptor beta chains sequenced from a single sample in a study of T-cell reconstitution after alpha-beta-depleted transplantation in children. Library preparation (for TCRbeta) was performed with unique molecular identifiers. TCRdb re-analysed the PCR reads in MiXCR, keeping a single row per CDR3 protein. The table lists some 840,000 distinct CDR3 sequences, about 16% of them singletons. This sample comprised PBMCs, mostly from graft donor cells, obtained 360 days after TCRalphabeta/CD19-depleted stem cell transplant. The receptors derive from a male patient under 18 who had a stem cell transplant for acute lymphoblastic leukemia, so the T cells may come from the graft donor.

The chain uses TRBV5-1 and TRBJ2-7; 7 positions match TRBD2. Germline CDR1 is SGHRS and CDR2 is YFSETQ. The length of the CDR3 is 14 residues. V lost 4 bases, J lost 3 bases, and 7 bases stayed unmatched. The CDR3 loop is CASSPRGLVYEQYF. The DNA of the CDR3 is TGCGCCAGCAGCCCTCGCGGACTAGTCTACGAGCAGTACTTC. Filled out from reference TRBV5-1 and TRBJ2-7, the complete variable domain reads KAGVTQTPRYLIKTRGQQVTLSCSPISGHRSVSWYQQTPGQGLQFLFEYFSETQRNKGNFPGRFSGRQFSNSRSEMNVSTLELGDSALYLCASSPRGLVYEQYFGPGTRLTVT.

As DNA, the CDR3 is TGTGCCAGCAGCCAAAGAGGGGTTAATTCACCCCTCCACTTT. Protein: CASSQRGVNSPLHF. The chain carries TRBV4-2 and TRBJ1-6; maybe TRBD1 (5 bases). Germline V gene sequence: CDR1 LGHNA, CDR2 YNFKEQ. With 2 bases removed from V and 6 bases from J, the gap between germline ends came to 8 bases. The CDR3 has 14 amino acids.

There are many counts of this clonotype. This rearrangement joins TRBV20-1 to TRBJ2-7; D gene unclear. The CDR3 sequence is 14 residues long. Germline assignment: CDR1 DFQATT and CDR2 SNEGSKA (reference sequence). Trimming removed 2 bases from V and 0 bases from J, with 11 bases in between. This chain's CDR3 is CSARSEVPSYEQYF. DNA of the CDR3: TGCAGTGCTAGATCCGAGGTACCCTCCTACGAGCAGTACTTC.

The rearrangement joins TRBV5-1 to TRBJ2-5, with TRBD2 matching 14 bases. The CDR3 contains 19 residues. From germline, CDR1 is SGHRS and CDR2 YFSETQ. The ends lost 4 bases at V and 4 bases at J; junction bases unmatched: 15. The CDR3 protein is CASSEGLAGDGTRGETQYF. The CDR3 region has the DNA TGCGCCAGCAGCGAGGGACTAGCGGGAGACGGGACGAGAGGAGAGACCCAGTACTTC.